One and the same sample provided the 29 T cell receptor beta chains below, sequenced in a study of T cells in Graves' hyperthyroidism and ophthalmopathy. Amplification of TCR beta CDR3 regions used RNA as the template. RT-PCR in the first round (using the HTBI primer set) targeted the TCR CDR3. TCRdb re-called the multiplex PCR reads with MiXCR, one entry per CDR3 protein. The profile covers around 360,000 distinct CDR3 sequences, with around 15% appearing a single time and around 20% taken by the ten largest. Specimen: blood. The receptors stem from a woman aged 55-69 years with Graves' ophthalmopathy.

This clonotype was recorded at least ten times. J is TRBJ2-5 and V is TRBV7-3; D perhaps matches TRBD1 (6 bases). Trimming took off 5 bases at V and 4 bases at J, with 14 bases between the two ends. The CDR3 sequence is 14 residues long. Germline V gives CDR1 SGHTA, CDR2 FQGTGA. CDR3 sequence (DNA): TGTGCCAGCAGCGTTGGCAGGGGTGGAGAGACCCAGTACTTC. Protein: CASSVGRGGETQYF. Full variable domain (outside the CDR3, taken from reference TRBV7-3 and TRBJ2-5): GAGVSQTPSNKVTEKGKYVELRCDPISGHTALYWYRQSLGQGPEFLIYFQGTGAADDSGLPNDRFFAVRPEGSVSTLKIQRTERGDSAVYLCASSVGRGGETQYFGPGTRLLVL.

This clonotype was counted at least ten times. The chain is built from TRBV20-1 and TRBJ2-7, with 10 positions matching TRBD1. Germline loops: CDR1 DFQATT, CDR2 SNEGSKA (reference sequence). The length of the CDR3 is 14 residues. V dropped 5 bases and J dropped 2; count of bases not matched to a gene: 6. The CDR3 DNA reads TGCAGTGCTCAACCGGGACAGGGGACCTACGAGCAGTACTTC. This encodes CSAQPGQGTYEQYF.

This clonotype was observed at least ten times. This rearrangement joins TRBV6-5 to TRBJ2-4; D not certain. V dropped 8 bases and J dropped 0 bases, with 8 bases sitting between them. CDR1 and CDR2 (germline): MNHEY, SVGAGI. This CDR3 is built from 13 residues. DNA for the CDR3: TGTGCCAGCGGACGAGGAGCCAAAAACATTCAGTACTTC. The encoded protein is CASGRGAKNIQYF.

This clonotype was seen repeatedly, ten times or more. The rearrangement uses TRBV7-9 and TRBJ1-1, with D possibly being TRBD1 (5 bases). The CDR3 sequence is 15 residues long. The V end lost 1 base, the J end lost 1 base, and 10 bases lay between the germline ends. Germline-derived CDR1 and CDR2 are SEHNR and FQNEAQ (reference sequence). As DNA, the CDR3 is TGTGCCAGCAGCTTAGGGGGGGGGGGGAACACTGAAGCTTTCTTT. Protein sequence: CASSLGGGGNTEAFF.

J is TRBJ2-3 and V is TRBV7-2; 12 bases line up with TRBD2. Germline assignment: CDR1 SGHTA and CDR2 FQGNSA. V shed 5 bases and J 7 bases; nucleotides not matched to a gene: 7. The CDR3 is 15 amino acids. The CDR3 DNA reads as TGTGCCAGCAGCCTTCTAGCGGGAGGGCCTAATACGCAGTATTTT. Translating gives CASSLLAGGPNTQYF.

The chain's CDR3 is CASSPPGGPPNEQFF. Written as DNA, the CDR3 is TGTGCCAGCAGTCCCCCGGGGGGACCCCCGAATGAGCAGTTCTTC. V is TRBV12-3 or TRBV12-4 and J is TRBJ2-1; 7 positions match TRBD2. This CDR3 spans 15 amino acids. Unmatched junction bases numbered 11, after V lost 5 bases and J lost 7 bases.

V is TRBV27 and J is TRBJ1-4; D not certain. Trimming stripped 6 bases from V and 0 bases from J, with 14 bases between. The V gene's germline CDR1 is MNHEY and CDR2 SMNVEV (reference sequence). The CDR3 has 16 residues. The CDR3, as DNA: TGTGCCAGCAGCCCCGGGGAGATCCCAACTAATGAAAAACTGTTTTTT. It yields the protein CASSPGEIPTNEKLFF.

The gene calls are TRBV29-1 and TRBJ2-3, with D tentatively TRBD1 (5 bases). The ends were cut back, 7 bases at V and 3 bases at J, with 8 bases in the middle. Germline V lookup: CDR1 SQVTM, CDR2 ANQGSEA. The CDR3 extends over 11 amino acids. The CDR3 spells CSAAGTDTQYF. For the CDR3, the DNA is TGCAGCGCAGCAGGGACAGATACGCAGTATTTT.

In the case of this clonotype: This may be a read error, as it is one base from a much larger clone. The chain joins TRBV2 to TRBJ1-1, with a possible D match to TRBD1 (5 bases). The CDR3 extends over 13 amino acids. Germline V gives CDR1 SNHLY, CDR2 FYNNEI. CDR3 sequence reads: CASSENRNTEALF. Here the CDR3 DNA reads TGTGCCAGCAGTGAGAACAGGAACACTGAAGCTCTCTTT. Full variable domain (rest looked up from reference TRBV2 and TRBJ1-1): EPEVTQTPSHQVTQMGQEVILRCVPISNHLYFYWYRQILGQKVEFLVSFYNNEISEKSEIFDDQFSVERPDGSNFTLKIRSTKLEDSAMYFCASSENRNTEALFGQGTRLTVV.

The V and J genes are TRBV6-2 or TRBV6-3 and TRBJ1-1; 9 bases are shared with TRBD1. Unmatched junction bases numbered 8, after V lost 6 bases and J lost 9 bases. The CDR3 loop spans 13 amino acids. Germline assignment: CDR1 MNHEY and CDR2 SVGEGT. The CDR3 bases are TGTGCCAGCAGCTGGCCGGGACAGGGCCAAGCTTTCTTT. Protein product: CASSWPGQGQAFF.

The CDR3 protein is CASSLGLFSHNTQYF. The CDR3 nucleotides read TGTGCCAGCAGCTTGGGGTTGTTCTCCCACAATACGCAGTATTTT. The chain has TRBV5-6 and TRBJ2-3; no clear D. The CDR3 runs to 15 residues. Trimming took off 0 bases at V and 7 bases at J, with 15 bases between the two ends. From germline, CDR1 is SGHDT and CDR2 YYEEEE.

This clonotype was recorded at least ten times. V is TRBV4-1 and J is TRBJ2-5; 7 bases are a match to TRBD2. J gave up 3 bases and V 5 bases, and 9 bases lay outside the gene matches. The V gene's germline CDR1 is MGHRA and CDR2 YSYEKL. The CDR3 covers 15 residues. As DNA, the CDR3 is TGCGCCAGCAGCAGATTCCTAGCGGACGAAGAGACCCAGTACTTC. It is translated as CASSRFLADEETQYF.

This clonotype was seen ten or more times. At one end, the junction sequence differs from germline, possibly due to a read error. V gene TRBV5-1 combines with J gene TRBJ2-5; D call uncertain. CDR3 length: 11 residues. Germline values: CDR1 SGHRS, CDR2 YFSETQ. The CDR3 sequence: CASSLEETQYF. CDR3 sequence (DNA): TGTGCCAGCAGTTTGGAGGAGACCCAGTACTTC.

This clonotype showed up many times. V usage is TRBV20-1 and J usage is TRBJ2-4; D gene ambiguous. Germline V gene data show CDR1 as DFQATT and CDR2 as SNEGSKA (reference sequence). Trimming took 3 bases from V and 2 from J, leaving 11 bases between them. There are 14 residues in the CDR3. The CDR3 sequence is CSASHVVSKNIQYF. The DNA of the CDR3 is TGCAGTGCTAGTCATGTGGTTTCCAAAAACATTCAGTACTTC.

The sample holds many counts of this clonotype. The gene calls are TRBV5-8 and TRBJ1-2; 10 nucleotides align to TRBD1. The CDR3 loop spans 16 amino acids. J gave up 8 bases and V 0 bases, and 10 bases lay outside the gene matches. CDR1 and CDR2 from the germline V gene are SGHTS and YDEGEE. CDR3 nucleotide sequence: TGTGCCAGCAGCTTGGTAACTCCCGGGACAGGGGACGGCTACACCTTC. Protein product: CASSLVTPGTGDGYTF.

This clonotype was recorded at least ten times. CDR3 protein: CASSASPSYEQYF. The CDR3 region has the DNA TGTGCCAGCAGTGCCTCTCCCTCCTACGAGCAGTACTTC. The rearrangement uses TRBV6-1 and TRBJ2-7; D is undetermined. The germline gives CDR1 MNHNS, CDR2 SASEGT. The V end lost 4 bases, the J end lost 0 bases, and 7 bases lay between the germline ends. The CDR3 totals 13 residues.

This clonotype was recorded many times. This sequence joins TRBV30 and TRBJ2-3, with 8 nucleotides matching TRBD1. Germline V gene sequence: CDR1 GTSNPN, CDR2 SVGIG (reference sequence). CDR3 length: 14 residues. Trimming cost V 3 bases and J 6 bases; bases outside gene matches: 8. The CDR3 loop is CAWSPGQDADTQYF. Written as DNA, the CDR3 is TGTGCCTGGAGCCCGGGACAGGACGCGGATACGCAGTATTTT.

This clonotype showed up just a few times. The chain combines TRBV7-2 with TRBJ2-4; D gene uncertain. Germline V gene data show CDR1 as SGHTA and CDR2 as FQGNSA. V lost 1 base, J lost 4 bases, and 5 bases lay in between. This CDR3 comprises 13 residues. CDR3 loop: CASSLEPKNIQYF. The CDR3 DNA reads as TGTGCCAGCAGCTTAGAGCCTAAAAACATTCAGTACTTC.

This clonotype has a handful of counts. V usage is TRBV10-2 and J usage is TRBJ1-4; 9 nucleotides align to TRBD1. The CDR3 is 15 amino acids. The trim removed 2 bases at V and 5 bases at J, leaving 3 bases unmatched. Germline assignment: CDR1 WSHSY and CDR2 SAAADI. CDR3 loop: CASSEGTGPNEKLFF. Written as DNA, the CDR3 is TGCGCCAGCAGTGAGGGGACAGGGCCCAATGAAAAACTGTTTTTT.

Ten or more counts support this clonotype. The chain has TRBV6-6 and TRBJ2-4, with 9 bases fitting TRBD2. V dropped 0 bases and J dropped 8; count of bases not matched to a gene: 5. CDR3 length: 15 residues. Germline assignment: CDR1 MNHNY and CDR2 SVGAGI (reference sequence). CDR3 coding DNA: TGTGCCAGCAGTTACTCCTCTAGCGGGATCGACATTCAGTACTTC. Its translation is CASSYSSSGIDIQYF.

This clonotype was picked up one time. The chain uses TRBV2 and TRBJ1-5; 7 positions match TRBD1. This CDR3 contains 15 residues. The ends lost 6 bases at V and 3 bases at J; junction bases unmatched: 8. Germline assignment: CDR1 SNHLY and CDR2 FYNNEI. The CDR3 nucleotides are TGTGCCAGCAGCAGGGACAAGGGGGCCAATCAGCCCCAGCATTTT. Residues: CASSRDKGANQPQHF. The full variable domain, in which reference TRBV2 and TRBJ1-5 provide the parts outside the CDR3, is EPEVTQTPSHQVTQMGQEVILRCVPISNHLYFYWYRQILGQKVEFLVSFYNNEISEKSEIFDDQFSVERPDGSNFTLKIRSTKLEDSAMYFCASSRDKGANQPQHFGDGTRLSIL.

The chain carries TRBV7-9 and TRBJ2-2; 8 bases fit TRBD1. V lost 5 bases, J lost 0 bases, and 2 bases stayed unmatched. Germline CDR1 is SEHNR and CDR2 is FQNEAQ (reference sequence). The CDR3 extends over 15 amino acids. DNA for the CDR3: TGTGCCAGCAGCCAGGGGGCGTCGAACACCGGGGAGCTGTTTTTT. This encodes CASSQGASNTGELFF.

The chain combines TRBV24-1 with TRBJ1-1; D perhaps matches TRBD1 (5 bases). The CDR3 is 15 amino acids. Between the trimmed V and J ends, which lost 6 bases and 3 bases, there was a span of 16 bases. CDR1 KGHDR and CDR2 SFDVKD come from the germline V gene. CDR3 amino acids: CATSSGRVEDTEAFF. CDR3 in DNA: TGTGCCACCAGTAGTGGCAGGGTAGAGGACACTGAAGCTTTCTTT.

The chain combines TRBV20-1 with TRBJ1-5; 8 positions match TRBD1. The CDR3 contains 14 residues. With V trimmed by 5 bases and J by 8 bases, 11 bases remained unmatched. Germline V gives CDR1 DFQATT, CDR2 SNEGSKA (reference sequence). CDR3 sequence: CSAESNRGYKPQHF. The DNA of the CDR3 is TGCAGTGCTGAATCCAACAGGGGGTATAAGCCCCAGCATTTT.

This clonotype was seen many times. The chain uses TRBV28 and TRBJ2-3, with D possibly TRBD2 on 6 matching bases. Germline CDR1 MDHEN, CDR2 SYDVKM. The CDR3 has 18 residues. Deletions cut 3 bases from V and 2 bases from J, with 21 bases between. CDR3: CASSFLGTPKSFTDTQYF. DNA for the CDR3: TGTGCCAGCAGTTTCCTCGGGACTCCAAAATCTTTCACAGATACGCAGTATTTT.

Written as DNA, the CDR3 is TGTGCCAGTAGTATAGGGGTTCAGCCCCAGCATTTT. Translation: CASSIGVQPQHF. The V gene is TRBV19, the J gene TRBJ1-5; unclear D gene. CDR1 is LNHDA, CDR2 SQIVND, per germline (reference sequence). Trimming cost V 1 base and J 6 bases, with 4 bases left between them. The CDR3 has 12 residues.

The V call is TRBV6-5, the J call TRBJ2-5; no clear D. This CDR3 is 14 amino acids long. V was cut by 1 base and J by 5 bases, with 11 bases left in between. Per the germline V gene, CDR1 is MNHEY and CDR2 is SVGAGI. The CDR3: CASSYFDSLETQYF. The CDR3 DNA reads as TGTGCCAGCAGTTACTTTGACTCTTTGGAGACCCAGTACTTC.

This clonotype turned up a few times. This sequence joins TRBV11-2 and TRBJ2-7; D assignment may be TRBD1 or TRBD2 (5 bases each). Between the trimmed V and J ends, which lost 5 bases and 6 bases, there was a span of 14 bases. Germline lookup yields CDR1 SGHAT and CDR2 FQNNGV. The CDR3 has 13 residues. The CDR3 sequence is CASSRGQGSEQYF. The CDR3 region has the DNA TGTGCCAGCAGCCGCGGGCAGGGATCCGAGCAGTACTTC.

Only a few counts were recorded for this clonotype. The CDR3 protein is CATSDFGVSGSGTDTQYF. The CDR3, as DNA: TGTGCCACCAGTGATTTTGGGGTGTCCGGGAGTGGGACAGATACGCAGTATTTT. This rearrangement joins TRBV24-1 to TRBJ2-3; the D gene is possibly TRBD2 (6 bases). The CDR3 runs 18 residues. The germline V gene encodes CDR1 KGHDR and CDR2 SFDVKD. V was trimmed by 1 base and J by 3 bases, leaving 19 bases between them.